One and the same sample provided the 27 T cell receptor beta chains below, sequenced in a study of response to subunit inactivated influenza vaccine. Each CDR3 protein gets one entry after TCRdb re-called the RT-PCR reads with MiXCR. The table records around 760,000 distinct CDR3 sequences, about 15% of them present only once. Sample: PBMCs from blood, taken around 14 days before vaccination. The receptors were sampled from a man aged 45-60 years who received an inactivated influenza vaccine.

This clonotype was counted only a few times. The chain joins TRBV9 to TRBJ1-4; D not resolved. Germline V CDR1 and CDR2: SGDLS, YYNGEE. V was trimmed by 1 base and J by 7 bases, leaving 14 bases between them. The CDR3 is 15 amino acids. The CDR3 bases are TGTGCCAGCAGCGTATCCCGAACGGGAGGTGAAAAACTGTTTTTT. It codes for CASSVSRTGGEKLFF.

The chain joins TRBV27 to TRBJ2-1; 10 nucleotides align to TRBD1. The CDR3 totals 16 residues. Germline V gene sequence: CDR1 MNHEY, CDR2 SMNVEV (reference sequence). V lost 0 bases and J lost 3; bases outside the gene matches: 2. The CDR3 DNA reads as TGTGCCAGCAGTTTATCGGACAGGGGGAACTACAATGAGCAGTTCTTC. This codes for CASSLSDRGNYNEQFF.

The chain couples TRBV29-1 to TRBJ2-6; no definite D call. The germline CDR1 and CDR2 sequences are SQVTM and ANQGSEA. CDR3 length: 12 amino acids. Trimming shortened V by 3 bases and J by 3 bases, and 3 bases separated the two germline ends. CDR3 loop: CSVELGANVLTF. The CDR3 DNA is TGCAGCGTTGAGCTTGGGGCCAACGTCCTGACTTTC.

This clonotype was picked up a small number of times. V gene TRBV4-3 combines with J gene TRBJ1-2; tentatively, D is TRBD1 (6 bases). V lost 0 bases and J 4 bases, leaving 15 bases between the germline ends. The CDR3 totals 16 residues. The germline CDR1 and CDR2 sequences are LGHNA and YSLEER. In DNA form, the CDR3 reads TGCGCCAGCAGCCAAGACAAGGGGGGATGGAGCTATGGCTACACCTTC. Translating it yields CASSQDKGGWSYGYTF.

For this clonotype: The junction differs from germline at one of its ends, possibly a read error. The chain employs TRBV4-3 and TRBJ2-5; D might be TRBD1 (6 bases). Germline CDR1 is LGHNA and CDR2 is YSLEER. This CDR3 region has 16 residues. The CDR3 DNA is TGCGCCAGCAGCCAAGGCAAGGGGGTCGGACCAGAGACCGAGTACTTC. Amino acid sequence: CASSQGKGVGPETEYF.

This chain uses TRBV28 with TRBJ2-6; 7 nucleotides align to TRBD1. The CDR3 is 18 amino acids. Germline trimming cut 1 base from V and 1 base from J; bases unmatched to any gene: 7. Germline V CDR1 and CDR2: MDHEN, SYDVKM. The CDR3 loop reads CASSLYDRVMSGANVLTF. CDR3 coding DNA: TGTGCCAGCAGTTTATACGACAGGGTCATGTCTGGGGCCAACGTCCTGACTTTC.

V and J are TRBV5-6 and TRBJ2-5, with D hard to call. This CDR3 has 15 residues. The V end was cut by 4 bases, the J end by 2 bases, with 15 bases between. Germline CDR1 is SGHDT and CDR2 is YYEEEE. CDR3 protein: CASSPLGVTQETQYF. The CDR3 DNA reads as TGTGCCAGCAGCCCCCTCGGAGTGACACAAGAGACCCAGTACTTC. The complete variable domain, with remaining parts taken from reference TRBV5-6 and TRBJ2-5, reads DAGVTQSPTHLIKTRGQQVTLRCSPKSGHDTVSWYQQALGQGPQFIFQYYEEEERQRGNFPDRFSGHQFPNYSSELNVNALLLGDSALYLCASSPLGVTQETQYFGPGTRLLVL.

This clonotype was seen a few times. The chain employs TRBV3-1 and TRBJ1-5; D is ambiguous. The length of the CDR3 is 14 residues. Germline V CDR1 and CDR2: LGHDT, YNNKEL (reference sequence). V was pared by 4 bases and J by 6 bases, with 13 bases between. CDR3 loop: CASSPQAGLQPQHF. The CDR3 DNA sequence: TGTGCCAGCAGCCCCCAGGCCGGGCTTCAGCCCCAGCATTTT.

This clonotype was counted only a few times. This chain joins TRBV6-2 or TRBV6-3 and TRBJ1-1; no definite D call. CDR3 size: 11 residues. The V gene's germline CDR1 is MNHEY and CDR2 SVGEGT. The V and J ends lost 6 bases and 7 bases respectively, with 9 bases between them. DNA for the CDR3: TGTGCCAGCAGCCAGGCCGTTGAAGCTTTCTTT. Its translation is CASSQAVEAFF.

This clonotype was seen a handful of times. The rearrangement uses TRBV29-1 and TRBJ1-1, with D possibly matching TRBD1 (6 bases). The CDR3 spans 13 residues. Germline V gene data show CDR1 as SQVTM and CDR2 as ANQGSEA. The V gene lost 8 bases and the J gene lost 3 bases, with 16 bases spanning the gap. For the CDR3, the DNA is TGCAGCCTTACAGGGACGGGGGACACTGAAGCTTTCTTT. This translates into CSLTGTGDTEAFF.

This clonotype was observed at least ten times. V usage is TRBV5-1 and J usage is TRBJ2-7; D perhaps matches TRBD1 (6 bases). Looked up from germline, CDR1 is SGHRS and CDR2 is YFSETQ. The CDR3 totals 15 residues. V was trimmed by 1 base and J by 2 bases, leaving 13 bases between them. CDR3: CASSLRGQSTYEQYF. For the CDR3, the DNA is TGCGCCAGCAGCTTGAGGGGACAAAGCACCTACGAGCAGTACTTC.

The V and J genes are TRBV7-2 and TRBJ1-2; the match to TRBD1 covers 7 bases. The trim removed 6 bases at V and 8 bases at J, leaving 12 bases unmatched. Germline loops: CDR1 SGHTA, CDR2 FQGNSA. This CDR3 is built from 14 residues. The CDR3 DNA follows: TGTGCCAGCAGTAGAGACAGGGTCGGTTGGGGCTACACCTTC. Its protein product is CASSRDRVGWGYTF.

This clonotype was counted ten times or more. This sequence joins TRBV7-9 and TRBJ2-5, with D tentatively TRBD2 (6 bases). This CDR3 is 14 amino acids long. V lost 3 bases, J lost 4 bases, and 12 bases lay in between. Germline V gene sequence: CDR1 SEHNR, CDR2 FQNEAQ (reference sequence). CDR3 DNA sequence: TGTGCCAGCAGCTTGTACTCGGAGGGAGAGACCCAGTACTTC. It yields the protein CASSLYSEGETQYF.

The chain couples TRBV28 to TRBJ2-3, with D possibly matching TRBD2 (5 bases). Germline assignment: CDR1 MDHEN and CDR2 SYDVKM. The CDR3 is 15 residues long. V lost 3 bases and J lost 1, with 11 bases in between. The CDR3 spells CASSFYSVGTDTQYF. CDR3 DNA sequence: TGTGCCAGCAGTTTTTATAGCGTCGGCACAGATACGCAGTATTTT.

V usage is TRBV4-2 and J usage is TRBJ1-4, with D possibly TRBD1 on 6 matching bases. The CDR3 extends over 17 amino acids. CDR1 is LGHNA and CDR2 is YNFKEQ in the germline V gene. Trimming left V 10 bases short and J 4 bases short, with 25 bases between. The DNA of the CDR3 is TGTGCCATGAGCTCCCTGACGCCCGGGACACTTAATGAAAAACTGTTTTTT. It codes for CAMSSLTPGTLNEKLFF.

This clonotype was picked up a small number of times. The V and J genes are TRBV18 and TRBJ2-5, with D hard to call. V was pared by 0 bases and J by 5 bases, with 13 bases between. Per germline, CDR1 KGHSH and CDR2 LQKENI. The CDR3 is 15 amino acids. The CDR3 is CASSPPGIPEETQYF. CDR3 bases: TGTGCCAGCTCACCACCGGGCATCCCGGAGGAGACCCAGTACTTC.

This clonotype has a handful of counts. The rearrangement uses TRBV12-3 or TRBV12-4 and TRBJ2-6, with D tentatively TRBD1 (6 bases). CDR3 length equals 21 residues. The V gene lost 0 bases and the J gene lost 3 bases, with 24 bases spanning the gap. The CDR3 loop reads CASSLAPFFFYREDGANVLTF. The CDR3 DNA is TGTGCCAGCAGTTTAGCCCCCTTTTTTTTTTACAGGGAAGATGGGGCCAACGTCCTGACTTTC.

This clonotype came up a few times. The chain has TRBV20-1 and TRBJ2-3, with D possibly TRBD1 on 5 matching bases. The germline gives CDR1 DFQATT, CDR2 SNEGSKA (reference sequence). V lost 2 bases and J 5 bases, leaving 14 bases between the germline ends. CDR3 length: 14 amino acids. The CDR3 is CSARLGARGDTQYF. The CDR3 nucleotides are TGCAGTGCTAGACTTGGGGCTAGAGGAGATACGCAGTATTTT.

This clonotype has a handful of counts. The rearrangement joins TRBV5-1 to TRBJ2-5; 8 nucleotides agree with TRBD2. CDR1 SGHRS and CDR2 YFSETQ come from the germline V gene. The CDR3 consists of 16 residues. The V gene end was trimmed by 0 bases and the J gene end by 2 bases; junction bases not matched to a gene: 6. CDR3 residues: CASSLDGTRPQETQYF. Written as DNA, the CDR3 is TGCGCCAGCAGCTTGGACGGGACTAGACCTCAAGAGACCCAGTACTTC.

The chain uses TRBV5-1 and TRBJ2-7, with 7 bases identical to TRBD1. The CDR3 extends over 15 amino acids. Germline loops: CDR1 SGHRS, CDR2 YFSETQ. The junction had 10 bases not matched to a gene; V was cut back by 0 bases and J by 7 bases. CDR3 sequence reads: CASSLDRRGRGEQYF. The DNA of the CDR3 is TGCGCCAGCAGCTTGGATCGCAGGGGGAGAGGGGAGCAGTACTTC.

The chain uses TRBV12-3 or TRBV12-4 and TRBJ1-2; TRBD1 matches 12 bases. The CDR3 sequence is 15 residues long. The V and J ends lost 5 bases and 8 bases, in that order; junction bases with no gene match: 9. As DNA, the CDR3 is TGTGCCAGCAGTGAACGGGACAGGGGGCGTAGAGGCTACACCTTC. Protein sequence: CASSERDRGRRGYTF.

The chain links TRBV4-2 to TRBJ1-1; 7 bases agree with TRBD1. CDR3 size: 15 residues. V lost 2 bases, J lost 1 base, and 4 bases stayed unmatched. Germline CDR1 is LGHNA and CDR2 is YNFKEQ. As DNA, the CDR3 is TGTGCCAGCAGCCAATCGGGACAGTCGAACACTGAAGCTTTCTTT. Amino acids: CASSQSGQSNTEAFF.

The table lists this clonotype with a few counts. The J gene is TRBJ2-7, the V gene TRBV3-1, with D perhaps TRBD1 (6 bases). The germline V gene has CDR1 LGHDT and CDR2 YNNKEL (reference sequence). The CDR3 is 13 amino acids. Trimming pared 3 bases from V and 4 bases from J, leaving 10 bases between. CDR3 sequence (DNA): TGTGCCAGCAGCCAGGGACAAATGTACGAGCAGTACTTC. It yields the protein CASSQGQMYEQYF.

This chain links TRBV18 with TRBJ2-1, with D possibly TRBD1 on 6 matching bases. CDR3 length: 14 residues. CDR1 and CDR2 (germline): KGHSH, LQKENI. V was trimmed by 3 bases and J by 5 bases, leaving 11 bases between them. Here the CDR3 reads CASSPGTPNNEQFF. The CDR3 nucleotides are TGTGCCAGCTCACCCGGGACACCTAACAATGAGCAGTTCTTC.

V and J are TRBV10-3 and TRBJ2-7; 8 nucleotides match TRBD2. CDR3 length: 13 amino acids. J gave up 7 bases and V 6 bases, and 8 bases lay outside the gene matches. The germline V gene encodes CDR1 ENHRY and CDR2 SYGVKD. The CDR3 here is CAIRSGPGGEQYF. The CDR3 coding sequence is TGTGCCATCAGAAGCGGCCCGGGGGGGGAGCAGTACTTC.

The sample holds many counts of this clonotype. The chain has TRBV6-5 and TRBJ1-1; 7 nucleotides match TRBD1. CDR1 is MNHEY and CDR2 is SVGAGI in the germline V gene. J gave up 1 base and V 0 bases, and 5 bases lay outside the gene matches. CDR3 size: 16 residues. The CDR3 coding sequence is TGTGCCAGCAGTTACTCACGGGACAGCCCGAACACTGAAGCTTTCTTT. Its translation is CASSYSRDSPNTEAFF.

This clonotype was detected only a few times. The chain links TRBV6-5 to TRBJ2-7; 9 nucleotides align to TRBD1. The CDR3 length is 15 residues. With V trimmed by 2 bases and J by 4 bases, 6 bases remained unmatched. Germline assignment: CDR1 MNHEY and CDR2 SVGAGI. In nucleotides, the CDR3 is TGTGCCAGCAGTTACCCAGGACAGGGGCGATACGAGCAGTACTTC. Its protein is CASSYPGQGRYEQYF.